This T cell receptor beta chain was found in a study of CXCR3-negative and CXCR3-positive naive CD8 T cells. The TRB libraries of cDNA were built by UMI-labeled 5' RACE. TCRdb processed the 5' RACE reads again and assigns one entry to each CDR3 protein, with no DNA. This sample's table reports about 62,000 distinct CDR3 sequences. On this clonotype itself: Its antigen is currently unknown.

This CDR3 comprises 15 residues. Study-wide results and limits: CXCR3-positive naive cells carried more hydrophobic TRB CDR3s than CXCR3-negative naive cells did. CXCR3 expression partially decreased after cryopreservation; most assays used fresh PBMCs. Diversity ran similarly high across both naive subsets but far lower in memory CD8+ cells.

The source of this sequence is a human donor in good health. Some clones in this sample may be carry-over from other donors' samples. This chain connects TRBV23-1 to TRBJ1-4; TCRdb picks TRBD1, but there is no DNA to check that call. TRBV23-1 is classed as an ORF, of uncertain function. Sequences were obtained from naive CXCR3- CD8+ T cells from blood. Subset indicated: CD45RO-CCR7+CD27+CD95- naive CD8+ T cells lacking CXCR3 (TNR3-). The CDR3 sequence is CASTKNDSANEKLFF.